This TCR beta chain was sequenced during a study of T cells in Graves' hyperthyroidism and ophthalmopathy. This clonotype was observed at least ten times. This CDR3 comprises 14 residues. Trimming shortened V by 4 bases and J by 7 bases, and 14 bases separated the two germline ends. Germline CDR1 MNHEY, CDR2 SMNVEV (reference sequence). Using RNA transcripts as the source, TCR beta CDR3 regions were amplified. The HTBI primer set served for first-round RT-PCR of the TCR CDR3. TCRdb redid the calling of the multiplex PCR reads with MiXCR, one entry per CDR3 protein. The table includes 370,000 or so distinct CDR3 sequences, approximately 12% detected once.

This chain joins TRBV27 and TRBJ1-5; D remains unclear. Sequencing was done on a sample of blood. This sequence originates from a young man with Graves' hyperthyroidism that later progressed to Graves' ophthalmopathy. This CDR3 reads CASSSAGSDQPQHF. CDR3 nucleotide sequence: TGTGCCAGCAGTTCTGCCGGGAGCGACCAGCCCCAGCATTTT.